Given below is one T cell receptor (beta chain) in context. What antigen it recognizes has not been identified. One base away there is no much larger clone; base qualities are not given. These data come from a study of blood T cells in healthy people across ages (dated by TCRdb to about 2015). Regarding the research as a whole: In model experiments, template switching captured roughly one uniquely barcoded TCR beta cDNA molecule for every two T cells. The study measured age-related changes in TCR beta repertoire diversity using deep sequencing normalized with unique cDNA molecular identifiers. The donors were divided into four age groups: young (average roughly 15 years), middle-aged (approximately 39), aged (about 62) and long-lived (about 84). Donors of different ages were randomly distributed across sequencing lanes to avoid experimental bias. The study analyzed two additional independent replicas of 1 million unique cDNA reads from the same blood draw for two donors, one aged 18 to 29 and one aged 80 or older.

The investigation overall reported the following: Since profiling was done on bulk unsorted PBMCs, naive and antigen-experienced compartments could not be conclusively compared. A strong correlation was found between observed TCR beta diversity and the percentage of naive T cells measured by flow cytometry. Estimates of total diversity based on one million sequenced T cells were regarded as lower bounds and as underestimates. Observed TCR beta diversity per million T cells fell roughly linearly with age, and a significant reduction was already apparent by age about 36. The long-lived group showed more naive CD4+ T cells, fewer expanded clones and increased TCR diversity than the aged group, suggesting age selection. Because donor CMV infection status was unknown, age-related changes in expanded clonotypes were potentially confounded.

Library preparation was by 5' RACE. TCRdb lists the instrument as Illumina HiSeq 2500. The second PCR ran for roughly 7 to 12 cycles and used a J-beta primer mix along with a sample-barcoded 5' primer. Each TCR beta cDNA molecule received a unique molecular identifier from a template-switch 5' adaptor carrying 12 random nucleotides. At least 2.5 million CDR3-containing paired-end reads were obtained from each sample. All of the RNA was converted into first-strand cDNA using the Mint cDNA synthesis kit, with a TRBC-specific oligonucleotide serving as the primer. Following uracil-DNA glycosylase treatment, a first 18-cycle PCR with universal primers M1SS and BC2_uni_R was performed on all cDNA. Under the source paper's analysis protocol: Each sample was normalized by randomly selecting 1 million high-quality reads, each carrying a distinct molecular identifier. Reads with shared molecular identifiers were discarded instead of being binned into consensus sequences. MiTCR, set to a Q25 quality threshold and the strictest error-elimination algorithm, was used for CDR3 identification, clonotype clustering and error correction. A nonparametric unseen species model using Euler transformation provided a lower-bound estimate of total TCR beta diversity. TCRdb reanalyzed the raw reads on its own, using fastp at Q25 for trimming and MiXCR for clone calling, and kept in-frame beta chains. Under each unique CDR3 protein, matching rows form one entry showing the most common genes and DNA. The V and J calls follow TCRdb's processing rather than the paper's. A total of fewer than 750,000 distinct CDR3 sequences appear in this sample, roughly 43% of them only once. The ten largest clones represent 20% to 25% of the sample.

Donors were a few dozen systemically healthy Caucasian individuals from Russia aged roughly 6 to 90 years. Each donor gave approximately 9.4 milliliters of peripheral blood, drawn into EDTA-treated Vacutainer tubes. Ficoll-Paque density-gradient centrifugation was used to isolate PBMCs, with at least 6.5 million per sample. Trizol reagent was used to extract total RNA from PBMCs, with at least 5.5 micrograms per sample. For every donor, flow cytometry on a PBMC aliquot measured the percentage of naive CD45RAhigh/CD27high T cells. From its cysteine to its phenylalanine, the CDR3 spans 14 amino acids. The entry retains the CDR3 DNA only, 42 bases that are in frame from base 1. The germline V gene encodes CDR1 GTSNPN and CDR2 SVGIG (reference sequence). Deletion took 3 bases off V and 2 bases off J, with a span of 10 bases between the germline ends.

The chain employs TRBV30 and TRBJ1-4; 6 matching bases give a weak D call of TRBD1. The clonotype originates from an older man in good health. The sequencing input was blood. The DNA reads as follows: TGTGCCTGGAGATTGGGGGGCACTAATGAAAAACTGTTTTTT. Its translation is CAWRLGGTNEKLFF.